This T cell receptor beta chain emerged from a study of T-cell reconstitution after alpha-beta-depleted transplantation in children. This clonotype is large in the sample. Its specificity is unknown. The CDR3 is made up of 11 amino acids. V lost 8 bases and J lost 2, with 6 bases in between. Unique molecular identifiers featured in how the TCRbeta library was prepared. TCRdb independently ran MiXCR on the PCR reads; one entry per CDR3 protein. There are almost 7,500 distinct CDR3 sequences in the sample; approximately 5.6% occur only once, and around 23% lies in the top ten. The study, taken as a whole, reports: Where some patients showed high TCRbeta diversity at day 60, it came from recipient T cells and thymic progenitors that had survived. Diversity and T-cell counts at one year after transplant derived mostly from new T cells. Reportedly, alpha-beta T cells present about two months post-transplant originated from several hundred expanded clones of graft origin.

The source is a child less than two years old who had a stem cell transplant for acute myeloid leukemia, so the T cells may come from the graft donor. The specimen comprised PBMCs, mostly from graft donor cells, sampled 180 days after TCRalphabeta/CD19-depleted stem cell transplant. The rearrangement uses TRBV12-3 or TRBV12-4 and TRBJ2-5; no definite D call. This CDR3 reads CASAVQETQYF. The CDR3, as DNA: TGTGCCAGCGCGGTTCAAGAGACCCAGTACTTC.